The sequence of this TCR beta chain was determined in a study of T cell responses to AZD1222 COVID-19 vaccine (TCRdb year 2021). For the wider study: Because spike-specific TCR depth and breadth did not differ between the two schedules, AZD1222 recipients who got a second dose at roughly 4 weeks were pooled with those who got a second dose at roughly 12 weeks. Trial participants were enrolled by age into subgroups of 18-55, 56-69 and 70-plus years, and around 150, 28 and 57 TCR-sequenced participants, respectively, were included in these subgroups. TCR sequencing covered approximately 230 trial participants: some 210 given two doses of AZD1222 and approximately 26 given two doses of MenACWY control vaccine. Overall study results and their limits: The whole spike protein was spanned by vaccine-associated CD4 TCRs, and dominant responses were seen in regions 160-218 and 743-854. A significant rise in spike-specific TCR breadth and depth was observed after two AZD1222 doses relative to day 0 and relative to MenACWY recipients. Conclusions about previously exposed vaccinees are limited because only five to seven AZD1222 recipients were SARS-CoV-2 seropositive at baseline. No day 14 peak-response samples were available, so repertoires were characterized only after the peak T cell response. In the small 56-69-year group, the increase in depth fell short of significance, most likely because of low power. Most participants were white British and females outnumbered males, and the authors suggested that clonal diversity may have been underestimated. Epitopes outside the regions mutated in the B.1.351 and B.1.1.7 variants were reportedly recognized by nearly half of the unique spike-specific TCRs.

V and J lose 4 bases and 1 base, and a span of 10 bases separates them. The CDR1 and CDR2 encoded by the germline V gene are MNHEY and SVGAGI. Counted from cysteine to phenylalanine, this CDR3 has 14 amino acids. Only the CDR3 portion is preserved as DNA: 42 bases, with reading frame beginning at the first base. The CDR3 regions of human TCRbeta chains were analyzed by immunosequencing. Concerning the study's data processing: Repertoire TCRs were checked for matches against a reference library of SARS-CoV-2-specific TCRs that had been generated using the MIRA antigen-specificity platform. Breadth was defined as the fraction of unique TCRs that were SARS-CoV-2-associated, and depth was defined as the fraction of total T cells that were SARS-CoV-2-associated. Using the MIRA data, every spike-specific TCR was mapped to the spike region that the TCR reacted to and assigned to either a CD4 or a CD8 class. Log10-transformed breadth and depth values were compared by one-way ANOVA with Sidak's multiple comparisons tests. TCRdb retrieved this table from immuneACCESS and kept in-frame rearrangements only. Not all clones are present; in checked studies, unresolved V genes account for under half, and no reason is known for the remainder. Clone size and the V and J calls come from that table; the DNA yielded D and trimming. This sample has roughly 150,000 clones in its table, and 80% to 95% of those were observed once. Less than 2.5% of the sample lies in the top ten.

With respect to this clone: There is no known antigen for this receptor. No clone much larger than this one lies a single base away; base qualities are absent.

Reading the label with the study, this specimen's time point is: baseline before first vaccination. Vaccinee samples were obtained from the UK trials COV001 and COV002, which included a single-blind randomized controlled phase 2/3 trial of AZD1222 (ChAdOx1 nCoV-19) in healthy adults. Trial participant PBMC samples were collected at day 0 and day 28 after the second dose for TCRbeta chain sequencing. The sample was peripheral blood, taken on day 0 of AZD1222 vaccination. The chain employs TRBV6-5 and TRBJ1-1, with a weak D call of TRBD1 (5 bases match). The receptor's source is an adult in good health. Here is the DNA: TGTGCCAGCAGTTCCACCGGGGGGAACACTGAAGCTTTCTTT. Translation gives CASSSTGGNTEAFF.